Below, 20 T cell receptor beta chains from the same sample are listed, as sequenced in a study of blood T cell repertoires in COVID-19. Assay: immunoSEQ multiplex PCR; the TCRdb copy retains only in-frame clones and omits some. This sample has under 150,000 clones, with around 80% found just once. Material: peripheral blood. The receptors here all came from a human donor in a cohort sampled during active COVID-19.

The rearrangement links TRBV30 to TRBJ1-5; 7 positions agree with TRBD1. Germline CDR1 reads GTSNPN; CDR2 reads SVGIG (reference sequence). This CDR3 spans 13 amino acids. The J segment lost 5 bases and the V segment lost 5 bases, leaving 6 bases of the junction unmatched. DNA for the CDR3: TGTGCCTGGGCGACAGGGAATGATCAGCCCCAGCATTTT. This translates into CAWATGNDQPQHF.

The chain is built from TRBV5-6 and TRBJ2-4; 10 bases line up with TRBD1. This CDR3 comprises 15 residues. Germline CDR1 and CDR2: SGHDT and YYEEEE. The V segment lost 0 bases and the J segment 8 bases; nucleotides outside the gene matches: 5. The CDR3 is CASSLVGQGRDIQYF. CDR3 sequence (DNA): TGTGCCAGCAGCTTGGTGGGACAGGGGCGGGACATTCAGTACTTC.

The chain combines TRBV4-3 with TRBJ1-2; D may be TRBD1 (5 bases). The CDR3 is made up of 18 amino acids. The V and J ends lost 0 bases and 0 bases respectively, with 17 bases between them. The germline gives CDR1 LGHNA, CDR2 YSLEER. CDR3 sequence (DNA): TGCGCCAGCAGCCAAGATTTGGCGACAGCCAACTCTAACTATGGCTACACCTTC. It is translated as CASSQDLATANSNYGYTF.

This chain's CDR3 is CASKRGSTDTQYF. The CDR3 coding sequence is TGTGCCAGCAAGCGGGGGAGCACAGATACGCAGTATTTT. V gene TRBV6-5 combines with J gene TRBJ2-3, with 8 bases fitting TRBD2. V lost 7 bases to trimming and J lost 0 bases; unmatched junction nucleotides: 0. This CDR3 comprises 13 residues. Germline CDR1 and CDR2: MNHEY and SVGAGI.

This chain joins TRBV7-9 and TRBJ1-4; 7 nucleotides line up with TRBD1. This CDR3 comprises 15 residues. The germline V gene encodes CDR1 SEHNR and CDR2 FQNEAQ (reference sequence). Trimming took 5 bases from V and 8 from J; bases not matched to a gene: 11. CDR3 in amino acids: CASSVRGDGGEKLFF. In nucleotides, the CDR3 is TGTGCCAGCAGCGTCAGGGGGGATGGAGGAGAAAAACTGTTTTTT.

The V and J genes are TRBV7-8 and TRBJ1-1, with D unresolved. CDR1 is SGHVS, CDR2 FQNEAQ, per germline. The CDR3 has 13 residues. The V end was cut by 4 bases, the J end by 0 bases, with 6 bases between. The CDR3 nucleotides read TGTGCCAGCAGCTCTGTTGTGAACACTGAAGCTTTCTTT. Its protein is CASSSVVNTEAFF.

In this sample, this clone turned up once. The V gene is TRBV6-5, the J gene TRBJ2-7; no reliable D call. The CDR3 has 11 amino acids. Germline assignment: CDR1 MNHEY and CDR2 SVGAGI. V lost 5 bases to trimming and J lost 4 bases, with 6 bases between them. The DNA for the CDR3 is TGTGCCAGCAGTACACCGTACGAGCAGTACTTC. Amino acids: CASSTPYEQYF.

In nucleotides, the CDR3 is TGTGCCAGCAGCGTAACCCAGGGTTTAAATTCACCCCTCCACTTT. Its protein product is CASSVTQGLNSPLHF. The J gene is TRBJ1-6, the V gene TRBV9; weak D call: TRBD1 (5 bases). Germline CDR1 SGDLS, CDR2 YYNGEE. V gave up 1 base and J gave up 7 bases, with 12 bases separating them. The CDR3 is 15 amino acids.

V is TRBV12-3 or TRBV12-4 and J is TRBJ2-3; 8 bases are a match to TRBD2. The ends lost 3 bases at V and 10 bases at J; junction bases unmatched: 6. The CDR3 runs 13 residues. This CDR3 reads CASSLRGEGSQYF. For the CDR3, the DNA is TGTGCCAGCAGTTTGCGGGGGGAAGGATCGCAGTATTTT.

A single count supports this clone. The chain couples TRBV9 to TRBJ2-1; 9 bases map to TRBD2. Germline loops: CDR1 SGDLS, CDR2 YYNGEE. J gave up 8 bases and V 0 bases, and 9 bases lay outside the gene matches. The CDR3 is 16 amino acids. CDR3 nucleotides: TGTGCCAGCAGCGTAGGGGAGCGGGGGGCCTTCGATGAGCAGTTCTTC. Its protein is CASSVGERGAFDEQFF.

The gene calls are TRBV29-1 and TRBJ2-5, with 10 bases lining up with TRBD1. Losses at the gene ends were 2 bases for V and 6 bases for J; bases not matched to a gene: 6. The CDR3 spans 14 residues. The germline gives CDR1 SQVTM, CDR2 ANQGSEA. The CDR3 DNA follows: TGCAGCGTTGAACTGGGGGACAGGGGAAAGACCCAGTACTTC. Its protein is CSVELGDRGKTQYF.

The chain recombines TRBV7-8 with TRBJ1-1; no definite D call. The CDR3 is made up of 14 amino acids. Germline-derived CDR1 and CDR2 are SGHVS and FQNEAQ. Trimming stripped 5 bases from V and 5 bases from J, with 15 bases between. CDR3 nucleotide sequence: TGTGCCAGCAGCCGAGAGGCGACACTGACTGAAGCTTTCTTT. Protein product: CASSREATLTEAFF.

This sequence joins TRBV6-2 or TRBV6-3 and TRBJ2-1, with D possibly TRBD2 on 6 matching bases. V gave up 5 bases and J gave up 0 bases, with 17 bases separating them. There are 17 residues in the CDR3. Germline CDR1 MNHEY, CDR2 SVGEGT. The CDR3 region has the DNA TGTGCCAGCAGTGCTATAATCCGGGGGACCTCCTACAATGAGCAGTTCTTC. Its translation is CASSAIIRGTSYNEQFF.

This clone was detected only a few times. The gene calls are TRBV3-1 (or the pseudogene TRBV3-2) and TRBJ2-3, with TRBD2 identical over 9 bases. The CDR3 loop spans 16 amino acids. J lost 6 bases, V lost 4 bases, and 11 bases had no gene match. Germline V CDR1 and CDR2: LGHDT, YNNKEL (reference sequence). CDR3 sequence reads: CASSPSRGGFGDTQYF. CDR3 nucleotide sequence: TGTGCCAGCAGCCCATCGCGGGGGGGCTTTGGGGATACGCAGTATTTT.

This clone is classed as medium-sized. This chain connects TRBV6-5 to TRBJ2-3; 7 positions agree with TRBD1. With 8 bases clipped from V and 2 bases from J, the junction kept 7 bases outside the gene matches. Per germline, CDR1 MNHEY and CDR2 SVGAGI. CDR3 length equals 14 residues. This CDR3 is CASSGDSLTDTQYF. In DNA form, the CDR3 reads TGTGCCAGCTCTGGGGACAGTCTCACAGATACGCAGTATTTT.

This clone came up a few times. The chain carries TRBV5-4 and TRBJ1-1; unclear D gene. This CDR3 spans 15 amino acids. Trimming shortened V by 0 bases and J by 4 bases, and 13 bases separated the two germline ends. Germline V lookup: CDR1 SGHNT, CDR2 YYREEE (reference sequence). The CDR3 DNA sequence: TGTGCCAGCAGCTTGGATATGGCGGCTGCCACTGAAGCTTTCTTT. Its protein is CASSLDMAAATEAFF.

This rearrangement joins TRBV3-1 (or the pseudogene TRBV3-2) to TRBJ2-5, with 9 bases aligning to TRBD2. Germline V lookup: CDR1 LGHDT, CDR2 YNNKEL (reference sequence). Trimming removed 2 bases from V and 3 bases from J; junction bases left unmatched: 4. The CDR3 is 15 residues long. CDR3 sequence: CASSQLAGNEETQYF. For the CDR3, the DNA is TGTGCCAGCAGCCAACTAGCGGGGAATGAAGAGACCCAGTACTTC.

The gene calls are TRBV7-2 and TRBJ2-5, with D possibly matching TRBD2 (7 bases). V gave up 6 bases and J gave up 3 bases, with 17 bases separating them. The CDR3 has 15 amino acids. Germline V gene data show CDR1 as SGHTA and CDR2 as FQGNSA. Here the CDR3 DNA reads TGTGCCAGCAGTCCCGGCGGGGGCCCGGAAGAGACCCAGTACTTC. Amino acid sequence: CASSPGGGPEETQYF.

The chain uses TRBV7-3 and TRBJ2-5, with D possibly being TRBD1 (5 bases). This CDR3 contains 13 residues. V lost 6 bases and J lost 4, with 12 bases in between. CDR1 is SGHTA and CDR2 is FQGTGA in the germline V gene. The CDR3: CASSKGLVETQYF. The CDR3 bases are TGTGCCAGCAGTAAGGGGCTAGTAGAGACCCAGTACTTC.

To note about this clone: Other DNA sequences in the sample encode the same CDR3. The chain carries TRBV6-1 and TRBJ2-3; 8 bases agree with TRBD2. The V gene's germline CDR1 is MNHNS and CDR2 SASEGT. This CDR3 comprises 14 residues. V lost 3 bases to trimming and J lost 1 base; unmatched junction nucleotides: 0. This chain's CDR3 is CASSDSGGTDTQYF. CDR3 nucleotides: TGTGCCAGCAGTGATAGCGGGGGCACAGATACGCAGTATTTT.